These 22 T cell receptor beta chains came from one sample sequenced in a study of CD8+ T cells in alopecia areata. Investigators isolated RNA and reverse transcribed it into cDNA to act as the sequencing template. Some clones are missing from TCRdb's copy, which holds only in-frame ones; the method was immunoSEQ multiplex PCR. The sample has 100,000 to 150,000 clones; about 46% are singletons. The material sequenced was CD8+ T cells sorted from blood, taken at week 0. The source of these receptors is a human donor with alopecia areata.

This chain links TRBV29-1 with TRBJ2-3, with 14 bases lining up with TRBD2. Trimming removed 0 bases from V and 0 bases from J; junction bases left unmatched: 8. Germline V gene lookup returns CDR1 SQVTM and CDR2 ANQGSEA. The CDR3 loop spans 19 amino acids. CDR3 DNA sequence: TGCAGCGTTGAAGATTGGGGGACTAGCGGGGGACCTAGCACAGATACGCAGTATTTT. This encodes CSVEDWGTSGGPSTDTQYF.

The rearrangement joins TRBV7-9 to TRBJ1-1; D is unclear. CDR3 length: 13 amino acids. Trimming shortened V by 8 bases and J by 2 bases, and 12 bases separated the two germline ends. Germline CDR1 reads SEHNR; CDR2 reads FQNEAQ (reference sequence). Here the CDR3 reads CASLGWVNTEAFF. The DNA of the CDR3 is TGTGCCAGCTTAGGGTGGGTAAACACTGAAGCTTTCTTT. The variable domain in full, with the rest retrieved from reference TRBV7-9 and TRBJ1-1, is DTGVSQNPRHKITKRGQNVTFRCDPISEHNRLYWYRQTLGQGPEFLTYFQNEAQLEKSRLLSDRFSAERPKGSFSTLEIQRTEQGDSAMYLCASLGWVNTEAFFGQGTRLTVV.

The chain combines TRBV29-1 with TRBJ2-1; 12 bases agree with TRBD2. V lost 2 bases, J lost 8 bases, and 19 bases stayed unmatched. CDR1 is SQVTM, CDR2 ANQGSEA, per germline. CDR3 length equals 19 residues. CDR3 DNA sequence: TGCAGCGTTGAATTGACCCTTCAGATATCTAGCGGGGGGGCCTATGAGCAGTTCTTC. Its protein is CSVELTLQISSGGAYEQFF.

As DNA, the CDR3 is TGTGCCAGCTCACTCCGGACAGGCTCCTACAATGAGCAGTTCTTC. Translation: CASSLRTGSYNEQFF. The rearrangement links TRBV18 to TRBJ2-1; TRBD1 agrees at 7 bases. The CDR3 extends over 15 amino acids. CDR1 is KGHSH, CDR2 LQKENI, per germline. Losses at the gene ends were 4 bases for V and 0 bases for J; bases not matched to a gene: 3.

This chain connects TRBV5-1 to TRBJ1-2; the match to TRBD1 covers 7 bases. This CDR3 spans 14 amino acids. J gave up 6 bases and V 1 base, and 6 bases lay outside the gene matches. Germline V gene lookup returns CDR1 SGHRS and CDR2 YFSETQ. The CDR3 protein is CASSLLGQLNGYTF. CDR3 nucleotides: TGCGCCAGCAGCTTGTTGGGACAGCTCAATGGCTACACCTTC.

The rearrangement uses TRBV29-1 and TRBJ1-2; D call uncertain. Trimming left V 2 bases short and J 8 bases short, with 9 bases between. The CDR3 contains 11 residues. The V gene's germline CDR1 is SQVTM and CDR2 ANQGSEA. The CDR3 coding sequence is TGCAGCGTTGAACCCCCGCAGGGCTACACCTTC. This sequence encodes CSVEPPQGYTF. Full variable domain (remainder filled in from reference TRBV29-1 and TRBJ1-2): SAVISQKPSRDICQRGTSLTIQCQVDSQVTMMFWYRQQPGQSLTLIATANQGSEATYESGFVIDKFPISRPNLTFSTLTVSNMSPEDSSIYLCSVEPPQGYTFGSGTRLTVV.

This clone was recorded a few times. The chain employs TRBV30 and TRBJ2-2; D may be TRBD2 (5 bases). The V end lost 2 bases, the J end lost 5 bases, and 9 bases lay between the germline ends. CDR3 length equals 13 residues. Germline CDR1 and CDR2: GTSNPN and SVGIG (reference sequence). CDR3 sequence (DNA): TGTGCCTGGAGTCCCCGGGGAACCGGGGAGCTGTTTTTT. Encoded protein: CAWSPRGTGELFF.

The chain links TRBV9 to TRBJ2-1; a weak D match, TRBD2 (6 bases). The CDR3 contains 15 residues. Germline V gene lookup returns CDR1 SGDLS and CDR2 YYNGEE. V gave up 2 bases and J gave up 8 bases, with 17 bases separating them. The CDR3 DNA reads TGTGCCAGCAGCGTGACGTTGACTAGTTACGATGAGCAGTTCTTC. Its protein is CASSVTLTSYDEQFF.

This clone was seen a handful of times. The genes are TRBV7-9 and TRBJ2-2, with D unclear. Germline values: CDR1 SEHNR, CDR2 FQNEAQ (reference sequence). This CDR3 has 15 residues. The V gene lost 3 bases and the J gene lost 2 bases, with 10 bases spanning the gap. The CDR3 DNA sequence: TGTGCCAGCAGCTTCTTCCAGGCCAACACCGGGGAGCTGTTTTTT. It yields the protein CASSFFQANTGELFF.

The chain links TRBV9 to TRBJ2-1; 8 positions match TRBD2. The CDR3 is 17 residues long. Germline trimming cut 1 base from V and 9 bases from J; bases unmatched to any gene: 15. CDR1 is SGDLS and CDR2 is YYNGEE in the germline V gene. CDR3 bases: TGTGCCAGCAGCGTACCCGAGCGGGGGACACTTCGGAGTGAGCAGTTCTTC. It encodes CASSVPERGTLRSEQFF.

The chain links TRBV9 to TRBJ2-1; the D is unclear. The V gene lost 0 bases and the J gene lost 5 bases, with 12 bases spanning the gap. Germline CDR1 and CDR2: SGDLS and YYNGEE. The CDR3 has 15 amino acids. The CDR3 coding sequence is TGTGCCAGCAGCGTAGGAGGTAGTAGGAACAATGAGCAGTTCTTC. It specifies CASSVGGSRNNEQFF.

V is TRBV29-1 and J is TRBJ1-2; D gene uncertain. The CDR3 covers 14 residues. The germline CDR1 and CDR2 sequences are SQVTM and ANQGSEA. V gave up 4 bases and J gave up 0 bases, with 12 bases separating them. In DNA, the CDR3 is TGCAGCGTTGTATACGTTTCCGCTAACTATGGCTACACCTTC. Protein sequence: CSVVYVSANYGYTF. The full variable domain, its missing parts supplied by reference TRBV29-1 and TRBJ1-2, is SAVISQKPSRDICQRGTSLTIQCQVDSQVTMMFWYRQQPGQSLTLIATANQGSEATYESGFVIDKFPISRPNLTFSTLTVSNMSPEDSSIYLCSVVYVSANYGYTFGSGTRLTVV.

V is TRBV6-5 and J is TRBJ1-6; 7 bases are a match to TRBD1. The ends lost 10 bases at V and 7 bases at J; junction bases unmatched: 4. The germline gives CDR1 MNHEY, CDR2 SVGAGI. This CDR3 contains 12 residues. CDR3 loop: CATGQWNSPLHF. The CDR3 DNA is TGTGCCACGGGACAGTGGAATTCACCCCTCCACTTT.

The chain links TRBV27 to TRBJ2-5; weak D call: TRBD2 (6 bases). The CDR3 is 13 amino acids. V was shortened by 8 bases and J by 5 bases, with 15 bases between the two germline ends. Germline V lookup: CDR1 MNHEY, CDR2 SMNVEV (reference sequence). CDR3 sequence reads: CASQGSGVETQYF. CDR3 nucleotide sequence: TGTGCCAGCCAAGGGTCGGGGGTGGAGACCCAGTACTTC.

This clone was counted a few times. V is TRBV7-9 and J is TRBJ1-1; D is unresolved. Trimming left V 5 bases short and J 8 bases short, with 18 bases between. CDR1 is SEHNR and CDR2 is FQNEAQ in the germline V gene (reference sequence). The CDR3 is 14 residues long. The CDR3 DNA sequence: TGTGCCAGCAGCCCACCTGGGGAGGGCCGGGAAGCTTTCTTT. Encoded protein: CASSPPGEGREAFF.

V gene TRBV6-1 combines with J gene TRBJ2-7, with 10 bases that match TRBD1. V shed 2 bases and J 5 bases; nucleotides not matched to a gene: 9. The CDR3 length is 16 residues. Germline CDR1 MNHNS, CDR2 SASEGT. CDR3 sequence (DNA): TGTGCCAGCAGTGAAACTCCGGGACAGGGGAACAACGAGCAGTACTTC. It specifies CASSETPGQGNNEQYF.

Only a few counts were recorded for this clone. The CDR3 sequence is CASSWGTDYGYTF. As DNA, the CDR3 is TGTGCCAGCAGCTGGGGGACAGACTATGGCTACACCTTC. The chain employs TRBV7-9 and TRBJ1-2; 7 nucleotides align to TRBD1. Losses at the gene ends were 4 bases for V and 3 bases for J; bases not matched to a gene: 2. The CDR3 length is 13 residues. Germline values: CDR1 SEHNR, CDR2 FQNEAQ (reference sequence).

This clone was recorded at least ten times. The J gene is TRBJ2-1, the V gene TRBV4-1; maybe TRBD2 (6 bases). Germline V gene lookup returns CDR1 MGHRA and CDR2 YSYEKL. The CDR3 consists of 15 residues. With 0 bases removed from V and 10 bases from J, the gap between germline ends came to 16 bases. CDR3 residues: CASSQEGTGVREQFF. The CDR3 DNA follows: TGCGCCAGCAGCCAAGAGGGGACGGGAGTAAGGGAGCAGTTCTTC.

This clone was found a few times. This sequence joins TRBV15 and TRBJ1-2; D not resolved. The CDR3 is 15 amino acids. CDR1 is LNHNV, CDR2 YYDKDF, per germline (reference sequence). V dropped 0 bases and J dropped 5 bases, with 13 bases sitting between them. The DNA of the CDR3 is TGTGCCACCAGCAGAGACCCCGGGGATCCTTATGGCTACACCTTC. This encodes CATSRDPGDPYGYTF.

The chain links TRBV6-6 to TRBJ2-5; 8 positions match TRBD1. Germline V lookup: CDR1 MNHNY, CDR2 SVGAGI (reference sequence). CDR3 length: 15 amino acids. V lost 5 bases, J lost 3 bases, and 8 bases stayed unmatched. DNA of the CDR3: TGTGCCAGCAGTCATTTAGACAGGGGAGAAGAGACCCAGTACTTC. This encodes CASSHLDRGEETQYF.

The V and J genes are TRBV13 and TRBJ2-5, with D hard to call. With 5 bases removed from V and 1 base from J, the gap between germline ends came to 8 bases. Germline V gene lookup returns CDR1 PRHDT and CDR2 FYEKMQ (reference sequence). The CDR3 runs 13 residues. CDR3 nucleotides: TGTGCCAGCAGCCCTCCGAGCCAAGAGACCCAGTACTTC. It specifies CASSPPSQETQYF.

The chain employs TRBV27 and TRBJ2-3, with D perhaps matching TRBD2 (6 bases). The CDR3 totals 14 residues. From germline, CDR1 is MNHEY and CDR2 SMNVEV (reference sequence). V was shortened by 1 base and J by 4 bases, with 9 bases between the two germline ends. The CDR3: CASSLWGVADTQYF. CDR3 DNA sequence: TGTGCCAGCAGTTTATGGGGGGTGGCAGATACGCAGTATTTT.